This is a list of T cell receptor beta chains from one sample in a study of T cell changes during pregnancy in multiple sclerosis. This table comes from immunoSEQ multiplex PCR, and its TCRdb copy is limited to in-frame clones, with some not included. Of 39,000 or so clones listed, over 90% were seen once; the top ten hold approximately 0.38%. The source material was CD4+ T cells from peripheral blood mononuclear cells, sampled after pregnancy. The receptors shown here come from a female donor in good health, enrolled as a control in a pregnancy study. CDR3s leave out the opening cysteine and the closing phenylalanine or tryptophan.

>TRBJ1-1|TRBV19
ASTSRVGATTEAF
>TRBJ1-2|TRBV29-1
SVSGGNGDGYT
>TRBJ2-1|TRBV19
ASSIGSNEQF
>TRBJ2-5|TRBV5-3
ARSRSREGLWGGETQY
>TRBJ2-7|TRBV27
ASSFGGPANRQY
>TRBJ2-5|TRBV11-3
ASSLTVAETQY
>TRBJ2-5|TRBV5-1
ASRPGFVQETQY
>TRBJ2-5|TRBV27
ASSFTGGARDQY
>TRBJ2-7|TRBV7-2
ASDVRGQGVAYEQY
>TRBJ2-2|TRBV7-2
ASRSGGDTGELF
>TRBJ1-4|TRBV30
AWTGQFNEKLF
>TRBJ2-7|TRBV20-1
SAVSYEQY
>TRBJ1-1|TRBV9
ASSVEGVNTEAF
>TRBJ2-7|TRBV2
ASSEGGQGDYEQY
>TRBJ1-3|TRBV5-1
ASSLTGPVGSGNTIY
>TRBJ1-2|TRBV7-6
ASSSQHGTGGGYGYT